The clone carrying this T cell receptor beta chain was seen a handful of times. This sample was taken from a study of OX40 agonist ivuxolimab in advanced cancers. On the study more broadly: Hepatocellular carcinoma, melanoma, renal cell or head and neck cancer occurred in dose-escalation patients. Three dose-escalation patients had partial responses: one with hepatocellular carcinoma and two with cutaneous melanoma. The dose-escalation cohort was roughly 83% male, with a mean age of about 58 years, ranging roughly 20 to 80. Prior anti-PD-1, anti-PD-L1 or anti-CTLA-4 therapy did not bar entry, and 30% to 40% had some.

The V and J ends lost 0 bases and 6 bases, in that order; junction bases with no gene match: 7. The length of the CDR3 is 16 residues. Germline V gene lookup returns CDR1 SGHKS and CDR2 YYEKEE (reference sequence). Assay: immunoSEQ multiplex PCR; the TCRdb copy retains only in-frame clones and omits some. The sample holds fewer than 16,000 clones; about three quarters are singletons and the top ten take around a third. This specimen consisted of CD4+ or CD8+ T cells sorted from blood, obtained in a trial of the OX40 agonist ivuxolimab. The chain has TRBV5-5 and TRBJ2-3; 10 bases map to TRBD1. The sequence derives from an adult with an advanced solid tumor such as melanoma, head and neck, liver or kidney cancer. For the CDR3, the DNA is TGTGCCAGCAGCTTGGAATTGACAGGGGGCAGGGATACGCAGTATTTT. It codes for CASSLELTGGRDTQYF.